What follows are 8 T cell receptor beta chains derived from one specimen sequenced in a study of CD8+ T cells in alopecia areata (dated by TCRdb to 2016 to 2019). The time point label, read with the paper, signifies: baseline before oral tofacitinib. Libraries were constructed by the immunoSEQ multiplex PCR assay. For TCR sequencing, RNA was extracted from every sample and reverse transcribed into cDNA to serve as template. Not all clones reach the TCRdb copy of this immuneACCESS table, which keeps in-frame sequences only. Checked studies attribute under half of the gap to unresolved V genes and leave the rest unexplained. Within this sample are 150,000 or so clones, with about 89% of them counted one time only. Approximately 16% of the sample lies in the top ten. The sample was CD8+ T cells sorted from blood, taken at week 0. The receptor set was obtained from a human donor with alopecia areata.

The chain joins TRBV6-5 to TRBJ2-1; 7 bases line up with TRBD1. The junction had 4 bases not matched to a gene; V was cut back by 5 bases and J by 3 bases. The germline V gene has CDR1 MNHEY and CDR2 SVGAGI. The CDR3 has 14 residues. CDR3 loop: CASSLGQNYNEQFF. The CDR3 DNA sequence: TGTGCCAGCAGTCTGGGACAGAACTACAATGAGCAGTTCTTC.

The count of this clone is one. The chain uses TRBV10-3 and TRBJ2-7; the D gene is possibly TRBD1 (5 bases). CDR1 ENHRY and CDR2 SYGVKD come from the germline V gene. CDR3 size: 13 residues. V was shortened by 2 bases and J by 7 bases, with 12 bases between the two germline ends. CDR3 loop: CAISETGADEQYF. The DNA for the CDR3 is TGTGCCATCAGTGAGACAGGCGCGGATGAGCAGTACTTC.

The J gene is TRBJ2-7, the V gene TRBV9, with D perhaps matching TRBD1 (6 bases). The CDR3 spans 14 residues. Germline V CDR1 and CDR2: SGDLS, YYNGEE. V was shortened by 4 bases and J by 2 bases, with 13 bases between the two germline ends. DNA for the CDR3: TGTGCCAGCAGCACAGGGACGGACACCTACGAGCAGTACTTC. Its translation: CASSTGTDTYEQYF. Using reference TRBV9 and TRBJ2-7 for the parts outside the CDR3, the full variable domain is DSGVTQTPKHLITATGQRVTLRCSPRSGDLSVYWYQQSLDQGLQFLIQYYNGEERAKGNILERFSAQQFPDLHSELNLSSLELGDSALYFCASSTGTDTYEQYFGPGTRLTVT.

This chain connects TRBV2 to TRBJ1-3; D unclear. V lost 3 bases and J lost 0, with 3 bases in between. The CDR3 has 13 amino acids. CDR1 is SNHLY and CDR2 is FYNNEI in the germline V gene. The DNA for the CDR3 is TGTGCCAGCAGTGACAACTCTGGAAACACCATATATTTT. It translates to CASSDNSGNTIYF.

This chain's CDR3 is CSATPGSSYEQYF. The DNA for the CDR3 is TGCAGCGCCACCCCGGGGTCCTCCTACGAGCAGTACTTC. The chain carries TRBV29-1 and TRBJ2-7; D is possibly TRBD2 (5 bases). This CDR3 has 13 residues. Germline CDR1 reads SQVTM; CDR2 reads ANQGSEA. Trimming removed 7 bases at V and 0 bases at J, with 13 bases between.

The gene calls are TRBV10-3 and TRBJ1-5, with TRBD1 identical over 9 bases. V gave up 10 bases and J gave up 3 bases; unmatched junction bases: 10. CDR1 is ENHRY and CDR2 is SYGVKD in the germline V gene. CDR3 size: 15 residues. CDR3 residues: CATKTGGQYNQPQHF. CDR3 in DNA: TGTGCCACCAAGACAGGGGGGCAGTACAATCAGCCCCAGCATTTT.

The chain links TRBV7-6 to TRBJ2-5; D is perhaps TRBD2 (6 bases). The CDR3 sequence is 16 residues long. V gave up 1 base and J gave up 4 bases, with 16 bases separating them. Germline V CDR1 and CDR2: SGHVS, FNYEAQ. CDR3 bases: TGTGCCAGCAGCTTAGAGTCGGAGCTAGCGAGAGAGACCCAGTACTTC. Protein: CASSLESELARETQYF.

V usage is TRBV7-8 and J usage is TRBJ2-7; D might be TRBD2 (5 bases). The germline V gene encodes CDR1 SGHVS and CDR2 FQNEAQ. Trimming removed 5 bases at V and 3 bases at J, with 17 bases between. This CDR3 is built from 15 residues. The CDR3 sequence: CASSLETRLFYEQYF. CDR3 bases: TGTGCCAGCAGCCTCGAAACCCGACTATTCTACGAGCAGTACTTC.